This T cell receptor (beta chain) is from a study of T cell responses to AZD1222 COVID-19 vaccine. Comment on this clone: Its specificity is not known. Germline and junction disagree at one end, which may indicate a read error.

Clones were sequenced by immunoSEQ multiplex PCR, and TCRdb holds only the in-frame ones, with some missing. The sample carries about 180,000 clones, less than 90% recorded once. The CDR3 length is 17 residues. Germline assignment: CDR1 MNHEY and CDR2 SVGEGT. Study results and caveats: Just a handful of people given AZD1222 tested seropositive at baseline.

The V and J genes are TRBV6-2 or TRBV6-3 and TRBJ2-3; D perhaps matches TRBD2 (6 bases). This TCR was recovered from an adult in good health. Source: peripheral blood, taken on day 0 of AZD1222 vaccination. The CDR3 coding sequence is TGTACCAGCAGTTTCGGGACTCCCCAGGGCGGCACAGATACGCAGTATTTT. Its protein is CTSSFGTPQGGTDTQYF.